This T cell receptor beta chain is drawn from a study of shared clonotypes between healthy human individuals. Trimming stripped 1 base from V and 1 base from J, with 9 bases between. Germline V gene lookup returns CDR1 LGHNA and CDR2 YSLEER. The CDR3 spans 15 residues. Assay runs were performed at deep level. Genomic DNA of every subset was divided equally among multiple immunoSEQ plates. The repertoire was sequenced with immunoSEQ multiplex PCR; TCRdb's copy has only in-frame clones and lacks some. Seen here are roughly 1,100,000 clones, about 75% observed once, and the top ten hold approximately 1.5%. Study-wide results and caveats: The rarefaction results pointed to incomplete sorted-subset sequencing despite large depth. Tissues were not sampled, only blood, and their repertoires likely differ.

With respect to this clone: Its matching antigen is unknown.

This chain connects TRBV4-3 to TRBJ2-3; no firm D call. The sequencing sample was made of memory CD4+ T cells sorted from blood. Subset indicated: CD45RA-negative fraction. The sequence derives from a man aged 18 to 30 in good health. The CDR3 DNA sequence: TGCGCCAGCAGCCAAGGGCGAGGAGGCACAGATACGCAGTATTTT. Residues: CASSQGRGGTDTQYF.